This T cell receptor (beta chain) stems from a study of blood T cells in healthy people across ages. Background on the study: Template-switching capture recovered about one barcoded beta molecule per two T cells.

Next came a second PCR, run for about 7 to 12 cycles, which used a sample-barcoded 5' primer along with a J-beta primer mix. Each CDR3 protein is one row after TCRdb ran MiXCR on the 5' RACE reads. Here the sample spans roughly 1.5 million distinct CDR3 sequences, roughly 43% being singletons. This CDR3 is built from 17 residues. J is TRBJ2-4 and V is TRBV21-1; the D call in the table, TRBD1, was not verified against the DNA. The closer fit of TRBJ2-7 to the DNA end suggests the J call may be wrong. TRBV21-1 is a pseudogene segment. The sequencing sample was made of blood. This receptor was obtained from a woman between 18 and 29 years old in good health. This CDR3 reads CASSINRDRGRFYEQYF. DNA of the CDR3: TGTGCCAGCAGCATAAACCGGGACAGGGGAAGATTCTACGAGCAGTACTTC.